This T cell receptor beta chain is drawn from a study of T cells in Graves' hyperthyroidism and ophthalmopathy. As for the study in general: Peripheral blood was collected at initial diagnosis, before any treatment.

Amplification of TCR beta CDR3 regions used RNA as the template. TCR CDR3 underwent first-round RT-PCR with the HTBI primer set. TCRdb independently ran MiXCR on the multiplex PCR reads; one entry per CDR3 protein. The table shows some 620,000 distinct CDR3 sequences, with 16% occurring only once. This clonotype has ten or more counts. The CDR3 length is 12 residues. CDR1 is SNHLY, CDR2 FYNNEI, per germline. V shed 7 bases and J 4 bases; nucleotides not matched to a gene: 3. The sample taken for sequencing was blood. V is TRBV2 and J is TRBJ2-7; TRBD1 matches 8 bases. The receptor's source is a woman in her thirties with Graves' hyperthyroidism. CDR3 loop: CASTWTGYEQYF. CDR3 coding DNA: TGTGCCAGCACCTGGACAGGGTACGAGCAGTACTTC.